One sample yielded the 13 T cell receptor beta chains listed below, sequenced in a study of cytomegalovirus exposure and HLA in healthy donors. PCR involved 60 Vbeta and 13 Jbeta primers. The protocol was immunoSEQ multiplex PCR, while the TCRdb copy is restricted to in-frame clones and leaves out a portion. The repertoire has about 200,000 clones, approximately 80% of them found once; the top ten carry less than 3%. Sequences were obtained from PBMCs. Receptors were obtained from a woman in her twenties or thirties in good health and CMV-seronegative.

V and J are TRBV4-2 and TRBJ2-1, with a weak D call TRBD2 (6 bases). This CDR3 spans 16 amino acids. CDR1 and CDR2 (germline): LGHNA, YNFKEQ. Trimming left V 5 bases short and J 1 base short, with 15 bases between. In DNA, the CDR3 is TGTGCCAGCAGCGCTTTCCGGGACTCATCCTACAATGAGCAGTTCTTC. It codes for CASSAFRDSSYNEQFF.

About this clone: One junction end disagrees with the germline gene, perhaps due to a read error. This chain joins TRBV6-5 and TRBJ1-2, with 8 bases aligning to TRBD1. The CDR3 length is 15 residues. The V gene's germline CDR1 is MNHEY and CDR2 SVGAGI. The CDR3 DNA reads TGTGCCAGCAGTTACTCGGGGACAGGCGGCTATGGCTACCCCTTC. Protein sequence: CASSYSGTGGYGYPF.

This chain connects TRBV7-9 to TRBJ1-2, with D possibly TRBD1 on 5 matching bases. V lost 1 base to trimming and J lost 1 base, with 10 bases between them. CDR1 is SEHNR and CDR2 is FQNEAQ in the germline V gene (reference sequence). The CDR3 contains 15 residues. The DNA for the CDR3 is TGTGCCAGCAGCTTAGGGTCAGGGTATAACTATGGCTACACCTTC. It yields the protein CASSLGSGYNYGYTF.

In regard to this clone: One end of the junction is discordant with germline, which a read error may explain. The CDR3 loop is CSSSFTGAEQYF. In DNA, the CDR3 is TGTTCCAGCAGTTTTACAGGGGCCGAGCAGTACTTC. The chain couples TRBV7-9 to TRBJ2-7; TRBD1 agrees at 7 bases. This CDR3 has 12 residues. Looked up from germline, CDR1 is SEHNR and CDR2 is FQNEAQ (reference sequence). Looking up the rest from reference TRBV7-9 and TRBJ2-7 gives the full variable domain: DTGVSQNPRHKITKRGQNVTFRCDPISEHNRLYWYRQTLGQGPEFLTYFQNEAQLEKSRLLSDRFSAERPKGSFSTLEIQRTEQGDSAMYLCSSSFTGAEQYFGPGTRLTVT.

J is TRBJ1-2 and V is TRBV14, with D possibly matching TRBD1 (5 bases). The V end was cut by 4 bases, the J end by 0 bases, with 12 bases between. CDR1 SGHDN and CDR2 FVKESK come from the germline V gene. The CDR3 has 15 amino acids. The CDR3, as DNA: TGTGCCAGCAGCCCCGCGGGGGTTTCTAACTATGGCTACACCTTC. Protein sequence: CASSPAGVSNYGYTF.

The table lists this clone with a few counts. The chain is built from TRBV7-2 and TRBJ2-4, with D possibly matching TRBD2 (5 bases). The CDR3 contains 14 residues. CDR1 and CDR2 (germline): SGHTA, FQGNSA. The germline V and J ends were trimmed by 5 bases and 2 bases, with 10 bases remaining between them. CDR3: CASSPDYSKNIQYF. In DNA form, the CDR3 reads TGTGCCAGCAGCCCAGACTATTCCAAAAACATTCAGTACTTC.

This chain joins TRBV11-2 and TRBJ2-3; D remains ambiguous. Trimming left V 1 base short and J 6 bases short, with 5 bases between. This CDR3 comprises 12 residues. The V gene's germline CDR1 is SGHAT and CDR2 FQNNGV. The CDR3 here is CASSLVLDTQYF. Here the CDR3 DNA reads TGTGCCAGCAGCTTAGTACTGGATACGCAGTATTTT.

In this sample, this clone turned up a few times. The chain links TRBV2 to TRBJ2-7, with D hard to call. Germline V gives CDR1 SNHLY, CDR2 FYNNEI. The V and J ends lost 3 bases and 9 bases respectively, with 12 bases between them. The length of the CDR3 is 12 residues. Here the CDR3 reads CASSERWSLQYF. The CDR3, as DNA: TGTGCCAGCAGTGAGCGGTGGAGCCTGCAGTACTTC.

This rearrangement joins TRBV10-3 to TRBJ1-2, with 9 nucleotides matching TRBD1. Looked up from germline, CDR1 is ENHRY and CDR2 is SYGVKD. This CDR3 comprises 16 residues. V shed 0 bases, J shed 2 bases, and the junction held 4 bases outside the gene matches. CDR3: CAISESTGTGNYGYTF. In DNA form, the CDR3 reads TGTGCCATCAGTGAGTCTACCGGGACAGGGAACTATGGCTACACCTTC.

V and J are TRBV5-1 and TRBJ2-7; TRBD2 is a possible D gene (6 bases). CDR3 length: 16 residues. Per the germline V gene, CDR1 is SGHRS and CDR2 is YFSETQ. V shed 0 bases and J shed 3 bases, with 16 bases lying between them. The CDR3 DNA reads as TGCGCCAGCAGCTTGGGTTCGGGGCGGGGACTCTACGAGCAGTACTTC. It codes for CASSLGSGRGLYEQYF.

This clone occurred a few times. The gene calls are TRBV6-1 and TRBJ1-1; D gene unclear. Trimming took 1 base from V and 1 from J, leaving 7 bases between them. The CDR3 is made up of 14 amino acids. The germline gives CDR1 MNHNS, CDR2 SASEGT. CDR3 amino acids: CASSEVTANTEAFF. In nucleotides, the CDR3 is TGTGCCAGCAGTGAAGTGACTGCGAACACTGAAGCTTTCTTT.

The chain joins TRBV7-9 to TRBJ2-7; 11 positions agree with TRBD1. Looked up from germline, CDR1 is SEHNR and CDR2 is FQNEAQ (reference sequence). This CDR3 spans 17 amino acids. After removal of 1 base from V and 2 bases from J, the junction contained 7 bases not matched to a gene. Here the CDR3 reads CASSLDKWGQGAYEQYF. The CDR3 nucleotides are TGTGCCAGCAGCTTAGATAAATGGGGACAGGGGGCCTACGAGCAGTACTTC.

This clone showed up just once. The CDR3 sequence: CASIIADAYNEQFF. The CDR3 DNA sequence: TGTGCCAGCATCATAGCGGACGCCTACAATGAGCAGTTCTTC. The V gene is TRBV2, the J gene TRBJ2-1, with D possibly TRBD2 on 6 matching bases. The length of the CDR3 is 14 residues. In germline, CDR1 is SNHLY, CDR2 FYNNEI. The V end was cut by 7 bases, the J end by 2 bases, with 12 bases between.